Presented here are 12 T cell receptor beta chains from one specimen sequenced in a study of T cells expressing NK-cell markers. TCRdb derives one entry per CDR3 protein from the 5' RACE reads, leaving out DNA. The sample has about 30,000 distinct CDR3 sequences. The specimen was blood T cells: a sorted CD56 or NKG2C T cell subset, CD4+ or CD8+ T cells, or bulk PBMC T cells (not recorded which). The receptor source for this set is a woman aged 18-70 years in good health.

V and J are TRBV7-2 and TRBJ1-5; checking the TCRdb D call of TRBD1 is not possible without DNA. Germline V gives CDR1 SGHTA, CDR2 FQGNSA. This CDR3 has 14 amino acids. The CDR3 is CASSWGDSNQPQHF. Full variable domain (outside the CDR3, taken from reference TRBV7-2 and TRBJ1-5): GAGVSQSPSNKVTEKGKDVELRCDPISGHTALYWYRQSLGQGLEFLIYFQGNSAPDKSGLPSDRFSAERTGGSVSTLTIQRTQQEDSAVYLCASSWGDSNQPQHFGDGTRLSIL.

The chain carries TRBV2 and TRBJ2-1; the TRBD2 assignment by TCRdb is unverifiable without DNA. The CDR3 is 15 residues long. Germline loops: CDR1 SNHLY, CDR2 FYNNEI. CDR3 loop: CARSSSGRTYNEQFF.

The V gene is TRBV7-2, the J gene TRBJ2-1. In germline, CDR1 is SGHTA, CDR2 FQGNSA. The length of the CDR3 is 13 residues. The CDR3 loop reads CASSLAWTDEQFF.

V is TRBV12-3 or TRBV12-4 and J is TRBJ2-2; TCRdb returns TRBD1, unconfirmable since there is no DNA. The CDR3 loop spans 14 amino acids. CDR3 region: CANAGADYTGELFF.

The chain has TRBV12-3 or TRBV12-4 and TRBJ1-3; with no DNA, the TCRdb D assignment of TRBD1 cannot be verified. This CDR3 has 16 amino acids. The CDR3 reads CASSLVGTGFGNTIYF.

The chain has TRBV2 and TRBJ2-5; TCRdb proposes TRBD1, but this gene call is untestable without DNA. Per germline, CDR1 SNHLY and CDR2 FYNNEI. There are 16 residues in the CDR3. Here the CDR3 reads CASSERGQGAGETQYF.

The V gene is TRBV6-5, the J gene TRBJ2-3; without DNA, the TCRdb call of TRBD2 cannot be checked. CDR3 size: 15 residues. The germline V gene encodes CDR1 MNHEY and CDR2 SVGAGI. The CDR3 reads CASSYEAQRTDTQYF.

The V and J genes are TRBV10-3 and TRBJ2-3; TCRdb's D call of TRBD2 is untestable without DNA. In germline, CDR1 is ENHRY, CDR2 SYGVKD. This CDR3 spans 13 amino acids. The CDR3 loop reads CASGEASADTQYF.

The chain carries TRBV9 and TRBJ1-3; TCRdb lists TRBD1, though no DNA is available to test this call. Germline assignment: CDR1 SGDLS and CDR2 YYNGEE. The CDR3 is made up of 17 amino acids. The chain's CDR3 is CASSVWRTGAPGNTIYF.

The CDR3: CASSLPNYGYTF. The gene calls are TRBV9 and TRBJ1-2. This CDR3 comprises 12 residues. The germline CDR1 and CDR2 sequences are SGDLS and YYNGEE.

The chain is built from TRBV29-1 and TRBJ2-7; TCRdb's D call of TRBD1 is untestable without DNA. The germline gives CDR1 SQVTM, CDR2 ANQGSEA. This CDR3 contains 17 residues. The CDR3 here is CSVEGVDGTGWTYEQYF.

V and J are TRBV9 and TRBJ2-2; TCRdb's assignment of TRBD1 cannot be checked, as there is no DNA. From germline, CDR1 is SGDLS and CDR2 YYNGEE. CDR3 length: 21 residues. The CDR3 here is CASSVRDRVLAGGPGTGELFF.